The 8 T cell receptor beta chains below all came from one sample that was sequenced in a study of blood T cells in healthy people across ages. It was with a sample-barcoded 5' primer and a J-beta primer mix that a second PCR of roughly 7 to 12 cycles was run. One entry per CDR3 protein results from TCRdb running MiXCR on the 5' RACE reads. The sample includes 500,000 to 700,000 distinct CDR3 sequences, roughly 30% seen only once; the top ten take 15% to 17%. Sequenced sample: blood. These receptor sequences come from an elderly woman in good health.

This chain joins TRBV7-2 and TRBJ2-7, with 7 bases matching TRBD1. Germline assignment: CDR1 SGHTA and CDR2 FQGNSA. The CDR3 loop spans 12 amino acids. With 4 bases clipped from V and 9 bases from J, the junction kept 6 bases outside the gene matches. CDR3 in amino acids: CASSSYRQGQYF. The CDR3 DNA reads TGTGCCAGCAGCTCCTACCGACAGGGGCAGTACTTC. The complete variable domain, with remaining parts taken from reference TRBV7-2 and TRBJ2-7, reads GAGVSQSPSNKVTEKGKDVELRCDPISGHTALYWYRQSLGQGLEFLIYFQGNSAPDKSGLPSDRFSAERTGGSVSTLTIQRTQQEDSAVYLCASSSYRQGQYFGPGTRLTVT.

Concerning this clonotype itself: The junction differs from germline at one of its ends, possibly a read error. The chain employs TRBV2 and TRBJ2-2, with a weak D call TRBD1 (6 bases). Germline V gene data show CDR1 as SNHLY and CDR2 as FYNNEI. The CDR3 runs 15 residues. The CDR3 protein is CASSDPQGDTGERFF. The CDR3 DNA sequence: TGTGCCAGCAGCGACCCACAGGGAGACACCGGGGAGCGGTTTTTT.

This clonotype has just a few counts. V usage is TRBV20-1 and J usage is TRBJ1-5; tentative D call: TRBD1 (6 bases). Germline CDR1 and CDR2: DFQATT and SNEGSKA (reference sequence). The CDR3 sequence is 18 residues long. Trimming removed 1 base from V and 6 bases from J, with 25 bases in between. The CDR3 here is CSARVAGGGDSGFQPQHF. The CDR3 bases are TGCAGTGCTAGAGTCGCTGGGGGGGGCGACTCCGGTTTTCAGCCCCAGCATTTT.

This clonotype was seen more than once but under ten times. V is TRBV27 and J is TRBJ2-6; a possible D gene is TRBD2 (7 bases). The V gene's germline CDR1 is MNHEY and CDR2 SMNVEV (reference sequence). The CDR3 sequence is 16 residues long. Trimming shortened V by 5 bases and J by 4 bases, and 15 bases separated the two germline ends. The CDR3 is CASSPVGGLGANVLTF. In DNA form, the CDR3 reads TGTGCCAGCAGTCCGGTGGGGGGGCTCGGGGCCAACGTCCTGACTTTC.

This clonotype was seen a handful of times. The CDR3 DNA reads as TGCGCCAGCAGCTTCGGTGACAGGGACCTTCGATACTCTGGAAACACCATATATTTT. The encoded protein is CASSFGDRDLRYSGNTIYF. The chain links TRBV5-1 to TRBJ1-3, with 7 bases matching TRBD1. Losses at the gene ends were 2 bases for V and 0 bases for J; bases not matched to a gene: 14. Germline CDR1 SGHRS, CDR2 YFSETQ. This CDR3 is built from 19 residues.

In this sample, this clonotype turned up a few times. The V call is TRBV27, the J call TRBJ1-5, with D maybe TRBD1 (6 bases). The CDR3 has 15 residues. V was clipped by 5 bases and J by 4 bases, with 15 bases between them. Germline V gene data show CDR1 as MNHEY and CDR2 as SMNVEV (reference sequence). CDR3 in amino acids: CASSASGTPNQPQHF. CDR3 nucleotides: TGTGCCAGCAGTGCCTCCGGGACACCAAATCAGCCCCAGCATTTT.

This clonotype was observed at least ten times. The rearrangement joins TRBV5-1 to TRBJ1-5, with a possible D match to TRBD1 (6 bases). The CDR3 covers 14 residues. Germline loops: CDR1 SGHRS, CDR2 YFSETQ. Trimming removed 2 bases from V and 7 bases from J, with 13 bases in between. CDR3 sequence (DNA): TGCGCCAGCAGCTTACAGGGACTCGGGCAGCCCCAGCATTTT. This sequence encodes CASSLQGLGQPQHF.

This clonotype appeared many times. The chain is built from TRBV6-6 and TRBJ2-7; TRBD1 matches at 9 bases. Germline CDR1 is MNHNY and CDR2 is SVGAGI (reference sequence). The CDR3 runs 15 residues. With 0 bases clipped from V and 4 bases from J, the junction kept 4 bases outside the gene matches. DNA of the CDR3: TGTGCCAGCAGTTACTCGACAGGGGGGAGGTACGAGCAGTACTTC. Residues: CASSYSTGGRYEQYF.